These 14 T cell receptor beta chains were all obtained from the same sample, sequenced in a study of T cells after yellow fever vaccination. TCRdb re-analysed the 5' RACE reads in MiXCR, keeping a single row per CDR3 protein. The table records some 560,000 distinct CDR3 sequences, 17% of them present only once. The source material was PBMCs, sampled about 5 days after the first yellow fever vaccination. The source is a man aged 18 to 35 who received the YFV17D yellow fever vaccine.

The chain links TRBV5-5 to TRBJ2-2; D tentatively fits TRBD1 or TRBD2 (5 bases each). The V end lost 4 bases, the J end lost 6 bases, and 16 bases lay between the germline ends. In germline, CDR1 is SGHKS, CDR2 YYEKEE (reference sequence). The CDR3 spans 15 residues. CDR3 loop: CASSRGADNSGELFF. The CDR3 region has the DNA TGTGCCAGCAGCCGAGGGGCGGACAACTCCGGGGAGCTGTTTTTT.

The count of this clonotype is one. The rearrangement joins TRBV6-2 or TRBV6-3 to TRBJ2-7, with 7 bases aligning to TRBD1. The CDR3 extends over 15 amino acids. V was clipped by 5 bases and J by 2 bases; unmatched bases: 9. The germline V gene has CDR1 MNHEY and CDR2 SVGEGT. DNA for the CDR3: TGTGCCAGCAGTCATCCCGGGACAGCCCCCTACGAGCAGTACGTC. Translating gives CASSHPGTAPYEQYV.

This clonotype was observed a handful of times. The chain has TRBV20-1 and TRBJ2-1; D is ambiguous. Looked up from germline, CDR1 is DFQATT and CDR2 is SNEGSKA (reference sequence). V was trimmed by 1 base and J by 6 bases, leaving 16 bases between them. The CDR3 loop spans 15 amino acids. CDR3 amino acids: CSARALGHPRNEQFF. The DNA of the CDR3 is TGCAGTGCTAGAGCTCTAGGGCACCCGCGCAATGAGCAGTTCTTC.

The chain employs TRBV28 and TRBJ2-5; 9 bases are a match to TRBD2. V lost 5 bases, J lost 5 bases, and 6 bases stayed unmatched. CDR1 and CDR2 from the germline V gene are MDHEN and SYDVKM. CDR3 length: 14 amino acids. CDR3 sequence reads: CASSDAGGWETQYF. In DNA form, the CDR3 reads TGTGCCAGCAGTGACGCGGGAGGGTGGGAGACCCAGTACTTC. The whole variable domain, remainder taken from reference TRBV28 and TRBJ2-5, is DVKVTQSSRYLVKRTGEKVFLECVQDMDHENMFWYRQDPGLGLRLIYFSYDVKMKEKGDIPEGYSVSREKKERFSLILESASTNQTSMYLCASSDAGGWETQYFGPGTRLLVL.

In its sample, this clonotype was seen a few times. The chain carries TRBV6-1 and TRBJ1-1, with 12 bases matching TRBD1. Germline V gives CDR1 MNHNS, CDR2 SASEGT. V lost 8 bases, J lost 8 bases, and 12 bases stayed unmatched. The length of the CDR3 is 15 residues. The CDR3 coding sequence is TGTGCCAGCGTAAAGGGGGACAGGGGGCTATGGGAAGCTTTCTTT. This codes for CASVKGDRGLWEAFF.

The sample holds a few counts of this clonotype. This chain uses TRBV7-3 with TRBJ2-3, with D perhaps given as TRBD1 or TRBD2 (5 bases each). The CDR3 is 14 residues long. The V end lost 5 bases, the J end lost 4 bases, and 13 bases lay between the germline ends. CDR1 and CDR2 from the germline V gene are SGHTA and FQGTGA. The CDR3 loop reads CASSAGAPPDTQYF. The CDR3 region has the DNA TGTGCCAGCAGCGCCGGGGCGCCCCCAGATACGCAGTATTTT.

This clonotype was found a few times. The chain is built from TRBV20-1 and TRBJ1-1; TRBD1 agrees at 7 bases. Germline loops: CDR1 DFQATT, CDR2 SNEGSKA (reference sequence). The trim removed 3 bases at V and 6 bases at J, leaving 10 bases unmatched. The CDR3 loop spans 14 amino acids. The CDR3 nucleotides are TGCAGTGCTAGCCTACAGGGGAGAGCCCCTGAAGCTTTCTTT. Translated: CSASLQGRAPEAFF.

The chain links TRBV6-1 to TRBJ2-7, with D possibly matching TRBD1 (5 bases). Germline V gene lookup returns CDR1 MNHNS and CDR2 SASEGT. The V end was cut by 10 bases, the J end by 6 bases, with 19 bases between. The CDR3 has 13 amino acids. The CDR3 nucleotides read TGTGCCACTGTGGTGGCCTGGGGCCTCGAGCAGTACGTC. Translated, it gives CATVVAWGLEQYV.

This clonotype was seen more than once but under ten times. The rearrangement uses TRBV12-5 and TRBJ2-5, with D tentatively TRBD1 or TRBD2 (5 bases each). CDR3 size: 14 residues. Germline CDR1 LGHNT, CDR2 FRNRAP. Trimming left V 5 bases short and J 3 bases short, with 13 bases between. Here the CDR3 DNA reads TGTGCTAGTGGTCCCGGGACGAATGAAGAGACCCAGTACTTC. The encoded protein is CASGPGTNEETQYF. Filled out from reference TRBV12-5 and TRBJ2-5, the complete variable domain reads DARVTQTPRHKVTEMGQEVTMRCQPILGHNTVFWYRQTMMQGLELLAYFRNRAPLDDSGMPKDRFSAEMPDATLATLKIQPSEPRDSAVYFCASGPGTNEETQYFGPGTRLLVL.

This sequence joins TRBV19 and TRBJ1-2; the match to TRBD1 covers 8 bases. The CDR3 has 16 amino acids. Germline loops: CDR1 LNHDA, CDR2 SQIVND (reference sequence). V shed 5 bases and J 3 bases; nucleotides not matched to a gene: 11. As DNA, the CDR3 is TGTGCCAGTAGTCCAGCAAGGACAGGGCCCCACTATGGCTACACCTTC. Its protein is CASSPARTGPHYGYTF. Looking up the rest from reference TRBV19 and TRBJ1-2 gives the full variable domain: DGGITQSPKYLFRKEGQNVTLSCEQNLNHDAMYWYRQDPGQGLRLIYYSQIVNDFQKGDIAEGYSVSREKKESFPLTVTSAQKNPTAFYLCASSPARTGPHYGYTFGSGTRLTVV.

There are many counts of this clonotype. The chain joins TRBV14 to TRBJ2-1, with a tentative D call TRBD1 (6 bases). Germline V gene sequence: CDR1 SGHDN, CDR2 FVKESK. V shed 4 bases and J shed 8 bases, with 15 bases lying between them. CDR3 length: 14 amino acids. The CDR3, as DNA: TGTGCCAGCAGCCCAGGGGCAGGTTGGGATGAGCAGTTCTTC. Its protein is CASSPGAGWDEQFF. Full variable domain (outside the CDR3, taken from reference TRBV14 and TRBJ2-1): EAGVTQFPSHSVIEKGQTVTLRCDPISGHDNLYWYRRVMGKEIKFLLHFVKESKQDESGMPNNRFLAERTGGTYSTLKVQPAELEDSGVYFCASSPGAGWDEQFFGPGTRLTVL.

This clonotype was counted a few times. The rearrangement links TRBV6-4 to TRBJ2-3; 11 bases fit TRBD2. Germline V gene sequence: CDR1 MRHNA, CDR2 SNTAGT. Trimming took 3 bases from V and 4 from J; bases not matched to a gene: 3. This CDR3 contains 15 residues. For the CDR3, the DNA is TGTGCCAGCAGTGAACAGACTAGCGGGGCAGATACGCAGTATTTT. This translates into CASSEQTSGADTQYF.

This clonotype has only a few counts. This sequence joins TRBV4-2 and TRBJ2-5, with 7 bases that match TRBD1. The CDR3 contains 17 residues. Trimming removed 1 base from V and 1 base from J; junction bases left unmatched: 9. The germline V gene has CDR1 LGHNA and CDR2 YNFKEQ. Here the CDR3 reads CASSQGPGQFFQETQYF. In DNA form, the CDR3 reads TGTGCCAGCAGCCAAGGTCCGGGACAGTTTTTCCAAGAGACCCAGTACTTC.

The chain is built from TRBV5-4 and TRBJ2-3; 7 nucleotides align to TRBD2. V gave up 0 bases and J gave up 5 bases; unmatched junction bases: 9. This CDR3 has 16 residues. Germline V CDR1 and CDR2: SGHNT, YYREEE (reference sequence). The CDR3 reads CASSLAVTGEGDTQYF. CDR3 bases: TGTGCCAGCAGCTTGGCCGTTACGGGGGAGGGAGATACGCAGTATTTT.